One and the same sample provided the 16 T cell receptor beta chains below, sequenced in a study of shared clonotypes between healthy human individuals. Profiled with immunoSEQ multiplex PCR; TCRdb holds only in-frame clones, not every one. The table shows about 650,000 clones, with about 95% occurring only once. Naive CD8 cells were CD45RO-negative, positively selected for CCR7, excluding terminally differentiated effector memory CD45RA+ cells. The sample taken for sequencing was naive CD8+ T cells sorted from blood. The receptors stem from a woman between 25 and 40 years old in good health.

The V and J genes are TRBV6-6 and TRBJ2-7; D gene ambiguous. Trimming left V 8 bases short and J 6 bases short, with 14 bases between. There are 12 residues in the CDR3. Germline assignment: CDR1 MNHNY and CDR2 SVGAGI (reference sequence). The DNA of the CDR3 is TGTGCCAGCGGACGGATTCGGATCGAGCAGTACTTC. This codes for CASGRIRIEQYF.

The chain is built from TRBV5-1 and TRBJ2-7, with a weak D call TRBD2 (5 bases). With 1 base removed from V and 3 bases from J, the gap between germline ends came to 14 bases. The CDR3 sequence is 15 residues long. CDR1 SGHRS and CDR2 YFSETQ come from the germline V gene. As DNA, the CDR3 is TGCGCCAGCAGCTTGAGGCCTTGGGAGATCTACGAGCAGTACTTC. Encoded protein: CASSLRPWEIYEQYF.

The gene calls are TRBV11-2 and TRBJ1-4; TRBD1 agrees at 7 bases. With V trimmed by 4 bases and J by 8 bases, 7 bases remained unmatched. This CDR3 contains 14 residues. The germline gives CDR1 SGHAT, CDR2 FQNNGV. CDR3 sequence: CASSSLTGWEKLFF. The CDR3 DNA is TGTGCCAGCAGCTCGCTGACAGGGTGGGAAAAACTGTTTTTT.

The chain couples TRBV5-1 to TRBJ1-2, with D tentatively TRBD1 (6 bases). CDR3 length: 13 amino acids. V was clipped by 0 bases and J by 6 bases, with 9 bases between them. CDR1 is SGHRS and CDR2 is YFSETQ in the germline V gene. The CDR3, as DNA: TGCGCCAGCAGCTTGGTGGGGGGCGATGGCTACACCTTC. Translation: CASSLVGGDGYTF.

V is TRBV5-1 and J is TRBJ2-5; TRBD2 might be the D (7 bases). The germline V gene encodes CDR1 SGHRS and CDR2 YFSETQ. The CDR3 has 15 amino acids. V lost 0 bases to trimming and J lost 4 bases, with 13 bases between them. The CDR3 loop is CASSLEGGTVETQYF. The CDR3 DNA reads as TGCGCCAGCAGCTTGGAGGGGGGGACCGTAGAGACCCAGTACTTC.

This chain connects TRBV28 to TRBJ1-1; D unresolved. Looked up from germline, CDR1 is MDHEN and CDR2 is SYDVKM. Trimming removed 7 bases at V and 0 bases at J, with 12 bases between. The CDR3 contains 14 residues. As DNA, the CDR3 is TGTGCCAGCATTCCAGGACCGCTGAACACTGAAGCTTTCTTT. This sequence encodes CASIPGPLNTEAFF.

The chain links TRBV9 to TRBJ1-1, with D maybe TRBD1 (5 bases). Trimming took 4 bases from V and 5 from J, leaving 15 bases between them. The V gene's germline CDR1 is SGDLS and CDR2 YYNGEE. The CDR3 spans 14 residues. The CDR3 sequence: CASSPPGGTTEAFF. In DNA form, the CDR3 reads TGTGCCAGCAGCCCTCCCGGGGGAACGACTGAAGCTTTCTTT.

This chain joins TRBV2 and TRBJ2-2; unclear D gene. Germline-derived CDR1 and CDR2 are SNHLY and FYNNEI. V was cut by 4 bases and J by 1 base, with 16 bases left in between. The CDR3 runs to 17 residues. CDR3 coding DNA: TGTGCCAGCAGTGGCCGACTCGTTTCCAGGAACACCGGGGAGCTGTTTTTT. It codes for CASSGRLVSRNTGELFF.

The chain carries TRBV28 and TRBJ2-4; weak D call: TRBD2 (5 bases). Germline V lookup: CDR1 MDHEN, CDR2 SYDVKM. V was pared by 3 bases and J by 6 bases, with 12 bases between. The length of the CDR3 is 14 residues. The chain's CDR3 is CASSFLGLANIQYF. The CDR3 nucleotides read TGTGCCAGCAGTTTTTTAGGACTCGCAAACATTCAGTACTTC.

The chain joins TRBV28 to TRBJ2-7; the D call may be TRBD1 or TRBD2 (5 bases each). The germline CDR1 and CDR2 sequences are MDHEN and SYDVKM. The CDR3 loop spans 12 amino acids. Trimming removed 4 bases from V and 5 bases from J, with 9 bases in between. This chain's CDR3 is CASSSGPDEQYF. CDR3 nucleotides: TGTGCCAGCAGTTCGGGACCCGACGAGCAGTACTTC.

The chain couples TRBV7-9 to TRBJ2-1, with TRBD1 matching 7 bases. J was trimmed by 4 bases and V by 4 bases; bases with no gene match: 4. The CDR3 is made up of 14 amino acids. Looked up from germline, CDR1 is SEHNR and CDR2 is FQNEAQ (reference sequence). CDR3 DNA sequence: TGTGCCAGCAGCTCGGACAGGAGATACAATGAGCAGTTCTTC. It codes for CASSSDRRYNEQFF. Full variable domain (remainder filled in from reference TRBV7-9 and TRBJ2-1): DTGVSQNPRHKITKRGQNVTFRCDPISEHNRLYWYRQTLGQGPEFLTYFQNEAQLEKSRLLSDRFSAERPKGSFSTLEIQRTEQGDSAMYLCASSSDRRYNEQFFGPGTRLTVL.

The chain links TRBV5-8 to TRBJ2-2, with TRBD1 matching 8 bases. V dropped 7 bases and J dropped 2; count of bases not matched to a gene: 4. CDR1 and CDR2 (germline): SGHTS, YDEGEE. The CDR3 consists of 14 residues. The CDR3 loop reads CASGDRGNTGELFF. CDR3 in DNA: TGTGCCAGCGGAGACAGGGGTAACACCGGGGAGCTGTTTTTT.

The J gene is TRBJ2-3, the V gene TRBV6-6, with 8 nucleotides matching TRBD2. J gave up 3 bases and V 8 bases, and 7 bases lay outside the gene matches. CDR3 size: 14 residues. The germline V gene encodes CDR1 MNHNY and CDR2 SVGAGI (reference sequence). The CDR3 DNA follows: TGTGCCAGCGGATTCGAGCGGGAGACAGATACGCAGTATTTT. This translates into CASGFERETDTQYF.

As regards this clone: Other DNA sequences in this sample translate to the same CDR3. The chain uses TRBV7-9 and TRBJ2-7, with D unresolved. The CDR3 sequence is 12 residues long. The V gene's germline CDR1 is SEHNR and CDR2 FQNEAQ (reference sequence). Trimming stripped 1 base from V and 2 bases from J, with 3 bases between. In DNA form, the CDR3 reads TGTGCCAGCAGCTTAGACCCCTACGAGCAGTACTTC. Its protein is CASSLDPYEQYF.

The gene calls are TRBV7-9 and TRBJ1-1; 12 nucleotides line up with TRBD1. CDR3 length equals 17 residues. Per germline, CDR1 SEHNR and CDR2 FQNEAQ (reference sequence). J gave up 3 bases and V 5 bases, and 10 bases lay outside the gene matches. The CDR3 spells CASSTGTGGLLDTEAFF. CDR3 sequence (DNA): TGTGCCAGCAGCACCGGGACAGGGGGCCTTCTAGACACTGAAGCTTTCTTT.

In nucleotides, the CDR3 is TGTGCCAGCGGGACCGGGACAGCACCTGAAGCTTTCTTT. Protein sequence: CASGTGTAPEAFF. J is TRBJ1-1 and V is TRBV25-1; 7 bases align to TRBD1. J gave up 6 bases and V 8 bases, and 9 bases lay outside the gene matches. Germline loops: CDR1 MGHDK, CDR2 SYGVNS. CDR3 length equals 13 residues.